This TCR beta chain is drawn from a study of graft-versus-host responses after intestinal transplantation. V lost 0 bases to trimming and J lost 2 bases, with 9 bases between them. Germline assignment: CDR1 MGHRA and CDR2 YSYEKL. This CDR3 contains 15 residues. Here immunoSEQ multiplex PCR was the method, and the copy in TCRdb shows in-frame clones only, minus some. The sample gives about 39,000 clones, more than 85% of which show up once; 3.6% is in the top ten. This sequence was found in a human patient who received an intestinal transplant, so some T cells may come from the graft donor. The input for sequencing was PBMCs, taken almost 750 days after intestinal transplantation. V usage is TRBV4-1 and J usage is TRBJ2-3; D might be TRBD2 (6 bases). The CDR3 DNA reads as TGCGCCAGCAGCCAAGAAGGGCGGGACACAGATACGCAGTATTTT. Translation: CASSQEGRDTDTQYF.